This is a list of T cell receptor beta chains from one sample in a study of post-analysis software for immune sequencing data. MiXCR was run by TCRdb on the PCR reads, yielding one entry per CDR3 protein. The sample shows roughly 700,000 distinct CDR3 sequences, 25% to 30% of them seen only once. The sequenced sample was blood. Receptor source: a girl between 10 and 17 years old with multiple sclerosis. CDR3s include the opening cysteine and the closing phenylalanine or tryptophan. D genes are given only for firm matches. Size values are once, few and many counts, or a class for expanded clones, and some rows have none.

-	-	TRBJ2-3	TRBV6-5	TGTGCCAGCAGTTACCTCCCCAGGGCGAGTAGCACAGATACGCAGTATTTT	CASSYLPRASSTDTQYF
few	TRBD1	TRBJ1-5	TRBV20-1	TGCAGTGCTACGGGACAGGGGAAAAATCAGCCCCAGCATTTT	CSATGQGKNQPQHF
few	-	TRBJ1-5	TRBV7-2	TGTGCCAGCAGCCCCCGTCAGGGCGATCAGCCCCAGCATTTT	CASSPRQGDQPQHF
-	TRBD1	TRBJ2-1	TRBV5-1	TGCGCCAGCAGCCCGGAGGGACAGGACTACAATGAGCAGTTCTTC	CASSPEGQDYNEQFF
-	-	TRBJ2-1	TRBV7-2	TGTGCCAGCAGCTTAATGAACAATGAGCAGTTCTTC	CASSLMNNEQFF
-	-	TRBJ1-2	TRBV18	TGTGCCAGCTCACCGGCAGAGATCGGTTATGGCTACACCTTC	CASSPAEIGYGYTF
few	TRBD1	TRBJ1-4	TRBV6-5	TGTGCCAGCAGTTACTTGGGACAGGGGTATGAAAAACTGTTTTTT	CASSYLGQGYEKLFF
-	-	TRBJ2-7	TRBV28	TGTGCCAGCAGTTTATGGGCGGCGGGGGACAGTGGAACCTACGAGCAGTACTTC	CASSLWAAGDSGTYEQYF
-	-	TRBJ1-3	TRBV25-1	TGTGCCAGCAGTTTAGCAGGCCCTGGGGGCACCATATATTTT	CASSLAGPGGTIYF
few	-	TRBJ1-2	TRBV12-3/TRBV12-4	TGTGCCAGCAGTTTGGTACAGCAGTATGGCTACACCTTC	CASSLVQQYGYTF
few	-	TRBJ1-1	TRBV6-6	TGTGCCAGCAGTCAGTCCCTAGCATGGGGCACTGAAGCTTTCTTT	CASSQSLAWGTEAFF
-	-	TRBJ2-1	TRBV20-1	TGCAGTGCTATGGGGGGGCCCTCCTACAATGAGCAGTTCTTC	CSAMGGPSYNEQFF
-	-	TRBJ1-1	TRBV6-1	TGTGCCAGCAGATTTAAAGTGAACACTGAAGCTTTCTTT	CASRFKVNTEAFF
few	-	TRBJ2-1	TRBV5-1	TGCGCCAGCAGCGTGACGCTGGGGCTACGCAACAATGAGCAGTTCTTC	CASSVTLGLRNNEQFF